This TCR beta chain was captured in a study of monozygotic twins with inflammatory bowel disease. In the case of this clonotype: Its antigen is unidentified.

Researchers used 3500 ng of total RNA for each TCR library. Using the 5' RACE reads, TCRdb records one entry per CDR3 protein without DNA. The table lists about 210,000 distinct CDR3 sequences. Broader study findings: Support for a single strong signal or clonotype associated with IBD was absent.

This CDR3 is 13 amino acids long. Germline CDR1 is DFQATT and CDR2 is SNEGSKA (reference sequence). The TCR comes from a human donor with ulcerative colitis or Crohn's disease, or a healthy co-twin of an affected twin (not recorded which). V and J are TRBV20-1 and TRBJ1-1; checking the TCRdb D call of TRBD1 is not possible without DNA. Sequenced sample: blood. The CDR3 spells CSAPRTGNTEAFF.